This T cell receptor beta chain was sequenced for a study of T cell responses to AZD1222 COVID-19 vaccine (dated by TCRdb to about 2021). As for the study more broadly: TCR sequencing covered some 250 trial participants: 207 given two doses of AZD1222 and 26 given two doses of MenACWY control vaccine. Trial participants were enrolled by age into 18-55, 56-69 and 70-plus year subgroups, with roughly 150, 30 and 60 TCR-sequenced participants respectively.

The intended sense of this specimen's time point label: about 28 days (+/-7) after the second vaccine dose. AZD1222 recipients given second doses at about 4 weeks or at about 12 weeks were pooled, since spike-specific TCR depth and breadth were not found to differ between the two schedules. The vaccinee samples were drawn from two UK trials, COV001 and COV002, one of which was a single-blind randomized controlled phase 2/3 trial testing AZD1222 (ChAdOx1 nCoV-19) in healthy adults. For TCRbeta chain sequencing, PBMC samples were collected from trial participants at day 0 and at day 28 after the second dose. What the authors observed across the whole study: Only 5 to 7 AZD1222 recipients were SARS-CoV-2 seropositive at baseline, limiting conclusions about previously exposed vaccinees. In the small 56-69-year group, the increase in depth fell short of significance, most likely because of low power. Vaccine-associated CD4 TCRs spanned the whole spike protein, with dominant responses in regions 160-218 and 743-854. A significant rise in spike-specific TCR breadth and depth was observed after two AZD1222 doses relative to day 0 and relative to MenACWY recipients. Epitopes outside the regions mutated in the B.1.351 and B.1.1.7 variants were reportedly recognized by nearly half of the unique spike-specific TCRs. Participants were mostly white British, with more females than males. The authors suggested clonal diversity may have been underestimated. No day 14 peak-response samples were available, so repertoires were characterized only after the peak T cell response.

A note on this clone: Its binding antigen is unknown. Base qualities are missing; no much larger clone stands one base away. Additional DNA sequences in this sample encode the identical CDR3.

V is pared back by 2 bases and J by 7 bases, with 12 bases lying between the germline termini. The germline V gene gives CDR1 as SGHTA and CDR2 as FQGTGA. The CDR3 numbers 15 residues from cysteine through phenylalanine. Only the CDR3 part of the read is kept: 45 bases, read in frame from the first base. The CDR3 regions of human TCRbeta chains were subjected to immunosequencing. The original pipeline was this. Repertoire TCRs were checked for matches against a reference library of SARS-CoV-2-specific TCRs that had been generated using the MIRA antigen-specificity platform. Breadth meant the fraction of unique TCRs that were SARS-CoV-2-associated, whereas depth meant the fraction of total T cells that were SARS-CoV-2-associated. Using the MIRA data, every spike-specific TCR was mapped to the spike region that the TCR reacted to and assigned to either a CD4 or a CD8 class. Log10-transformed breadth and depth values were compared by one-way ANOVA with Sidak's multiple comparisons tests. TCRdb limited this immuneACCESS table to in-frame rearrangements with V and J called. A share of clones is missing; checked studies link under half to unresolved V genes, and the rest is unexplained. For V, J and clone size, that table is used; D and trimming come from the DNA. The sample table lists roughly 150,000 clones, around 87% of them with a count of one. In total, the top ten clones hold roughly a tenth of the sample.

The receptor comes from an adult who received the AZD1222 COVID-19 vaccine. Here the chain combines TRBV7-3 and TRBJ1-6; the D region possibly corresponds to TRBD1 (6 bases align). Sequencing was performed on peripheral blood, taken 28 days after the second AZD1222 dose. The DNA sequence follows: TGTGCCAGCAGCTTAGGGGGGCAGGGGAATTCACCCCTCCACTTT. This encodes CASSLGGQGNSPLHF.